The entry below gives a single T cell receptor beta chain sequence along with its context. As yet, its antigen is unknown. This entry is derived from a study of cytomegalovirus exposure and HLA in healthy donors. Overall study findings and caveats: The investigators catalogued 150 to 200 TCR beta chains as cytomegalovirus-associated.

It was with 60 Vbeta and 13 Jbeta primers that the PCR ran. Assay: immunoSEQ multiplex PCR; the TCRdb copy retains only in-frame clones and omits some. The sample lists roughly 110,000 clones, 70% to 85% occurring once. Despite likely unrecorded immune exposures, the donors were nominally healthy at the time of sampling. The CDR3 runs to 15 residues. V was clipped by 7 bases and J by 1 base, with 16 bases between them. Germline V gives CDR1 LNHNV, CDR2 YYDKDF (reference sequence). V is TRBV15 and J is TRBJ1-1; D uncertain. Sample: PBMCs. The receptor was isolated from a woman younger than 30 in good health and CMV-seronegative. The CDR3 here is CATIPPGSPNTEAFF. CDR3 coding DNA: TGTGCCACCATCCCTCCAGGTTCCCCGAACACTGAAGCTTTCTTT.